The sequence of this T cell receptor beta chain was determined in a study of blood T cell repertoires in COVID-19 (dated by TCRdb to between 2020 and 2021). General notes on the study: Collaborator samples came from the United States, Italy and Spain and covered acute and convalescent phases of COVID-19. Where available, HLA class I and class II types were obtained from metadata supplied by the sample provider rather than from assay-based typing. The dataset comprised deeply sampled blood TCRbeta repertoires from subjects exposed to, actively infected with, or recovered from COVID-19. Samples came from the ongoing ImmuneRACE study (first 160 participants) plus 1,254 subjects from 6 global collaborators. The repertoires were released in a freely available public database meant as a resource for research on the immune response to SARS-CoV-2. The material from the prospective study consisted of cDNA or gDNA derived from T cells, B-cell-depleted T cells, or PBMCs. Sample metadata almost always included a de-identified subject ID, COVID-19 status, age in years and sex.

The CDR3, from cysteine to phenylalanine, totals 15 residues. Of all the DNA, just the CDR3 is kept, 45 bases in frame from base 1. The germline V end is reduced by 6 bases and the J end by 1 base; junction bases left unmatched: 5. CDR1 and CDR2 were assigned from the germline V gene (reference sequence) as WNHNN and SYGVQD. Note on this clone: This clone's antigen is unknown. No base quality information exists; no much larger clone differs at one position.

Overall study results and their limits: Clinical and demographic metadata were provided uncurated, with the amount varying by source and participant.

TCRbeta CDR3 regions were amplified from genomic DNA by means of the immunoSEQ Assay, a bias-controlled multiplex PCR. Regarding the original processing steps: The number of nucleated cells in each sample was estimated from the amplification of reference gene primers within the assay. Sequence reads were collapsed and filtered to measure the absolute abundance of every unique TCRbeta CDR3 rearrangement. For each sample, productive Simpson clonality was calculated by taking the square root of Simpson's diversity index across productive rearrangements. The source is immuneACCESS, and TCRdb retained only in-frame sequences with V and J called. Part of the clones is not carried over; for the studies checked, unresolved V genes explain less than half of this, and the remainder is unexplained. The V and J calls and clone size come from that table; D and trimming were worked out from the DNA. Within this sample are 70,000 or so clones, with about four fifths of them counted one time only. More than 45% of the sample is held by the ten biggest clonotypes.

The collaborating institutions used their own protocols to collect whole blood in K2EDTA tubes. Collaborator samples were shipped for TCRbeta analysis as frozen whole blood, isolated PBMCs, or DNA extracted from either sample type. Input material: peripheral blood. The sequence came from a human donor in a cohort sampled during active COVID-19. The V gene is TRBV10-1 and the J gene is TRBJ1-1; 10 of the junction bases match TRBD1. The DNA sequence follows: TGCGCCAGCAGCGTAAGACAGGGGGCGAACACTGAAGCTTTCTTT. Its product reads: CASSVRQGANTEAFF.